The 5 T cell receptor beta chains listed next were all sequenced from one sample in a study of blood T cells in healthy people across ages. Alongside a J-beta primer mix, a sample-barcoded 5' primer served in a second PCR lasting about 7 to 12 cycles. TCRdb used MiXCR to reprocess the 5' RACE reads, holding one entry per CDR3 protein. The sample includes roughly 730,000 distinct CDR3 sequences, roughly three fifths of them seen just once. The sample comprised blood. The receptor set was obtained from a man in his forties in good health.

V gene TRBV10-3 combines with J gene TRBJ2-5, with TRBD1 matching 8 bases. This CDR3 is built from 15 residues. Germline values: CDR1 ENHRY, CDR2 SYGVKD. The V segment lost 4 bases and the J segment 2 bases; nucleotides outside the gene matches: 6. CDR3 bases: TGTGCCATCAGTGCGACCGGGACAGGACAAGAGACCCAGTACTTC. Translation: CAISATGTGQETQYF.

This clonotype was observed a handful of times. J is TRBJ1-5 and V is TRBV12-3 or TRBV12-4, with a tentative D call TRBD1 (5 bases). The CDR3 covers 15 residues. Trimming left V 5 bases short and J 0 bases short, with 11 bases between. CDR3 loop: CASSGVRGSNQPQHF. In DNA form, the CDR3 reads TGTGCCAGCAGTGGGGTGAGGGGTAGCAATCAGCCCCAGCATTTT.

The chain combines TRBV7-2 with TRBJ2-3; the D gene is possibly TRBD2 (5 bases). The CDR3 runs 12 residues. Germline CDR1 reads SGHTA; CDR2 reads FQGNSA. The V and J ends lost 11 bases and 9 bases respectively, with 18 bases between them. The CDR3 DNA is TGTGCCGCGGGTCAGGAGGCAGGAACGCAGTATTTT. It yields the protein CAAGQEAGTQYF.

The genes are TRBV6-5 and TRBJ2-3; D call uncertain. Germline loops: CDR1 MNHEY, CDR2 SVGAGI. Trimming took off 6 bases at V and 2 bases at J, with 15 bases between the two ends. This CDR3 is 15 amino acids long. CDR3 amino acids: CASRTAKGSTDTQYF. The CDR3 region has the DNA TGTGCCAGCAGAACTGCTAAAGGATCCACAGATACGCAGTATTTT.

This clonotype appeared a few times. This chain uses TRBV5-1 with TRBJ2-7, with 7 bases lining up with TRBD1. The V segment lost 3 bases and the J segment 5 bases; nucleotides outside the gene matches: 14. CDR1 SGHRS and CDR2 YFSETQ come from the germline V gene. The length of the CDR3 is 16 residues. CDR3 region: CASSSQGGAPFNEQYF. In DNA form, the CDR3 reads TGCGCCAGCAGCTCACAAGGGGGCGCCCCTTTCAACGAGCAGTACTTC. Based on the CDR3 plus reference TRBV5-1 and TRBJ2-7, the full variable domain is KAGVTQTPRYLIKTRGQQVTLSCSPISGHRSVSWYQQTPGQGLQFLFEYFSETQRNKGNFPGRFSGRQFSNSRSEMNVSTLELGDSALYLCASSSQGGAPFNEQYFGPGTRLTVT.